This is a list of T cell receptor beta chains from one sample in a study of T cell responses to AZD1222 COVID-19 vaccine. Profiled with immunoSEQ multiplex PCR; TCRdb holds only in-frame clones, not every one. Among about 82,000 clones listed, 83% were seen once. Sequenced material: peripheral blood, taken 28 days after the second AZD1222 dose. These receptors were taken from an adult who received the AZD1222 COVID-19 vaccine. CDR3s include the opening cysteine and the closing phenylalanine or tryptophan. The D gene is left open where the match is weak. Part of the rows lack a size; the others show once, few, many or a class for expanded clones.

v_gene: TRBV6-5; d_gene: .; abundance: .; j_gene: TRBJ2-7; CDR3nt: TGTGCCAGCAGAAGGGCTAGCGTTCTCTACGAGCAGTACTTC; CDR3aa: CASRRASVLYEQYF
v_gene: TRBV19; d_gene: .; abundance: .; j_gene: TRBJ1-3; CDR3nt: TGTGCCAGTAGTCACAGGGAGCTCAGAAACACCATATATTTT; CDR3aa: CASSHRELRNTIYF
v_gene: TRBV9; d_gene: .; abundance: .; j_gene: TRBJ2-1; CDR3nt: TGTGCCAGCAGCGTAGACTACCCGGCCTACAATGAGCAGTTCTTC; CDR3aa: CASSVDYPAYNEQFF
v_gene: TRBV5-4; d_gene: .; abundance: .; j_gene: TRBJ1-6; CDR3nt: TGTGCCAGCGCGCCAGGAGGAGCCGCACCCCTCCACTTT; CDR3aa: CASAPGGAAPLHF
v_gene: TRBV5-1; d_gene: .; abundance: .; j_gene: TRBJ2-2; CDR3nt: TGCGCCAGCAGCAGGGGACAGGCGGGAGCAACCGGGGAGCTGTTTTTT; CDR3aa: CASSRGQAGATGELFF
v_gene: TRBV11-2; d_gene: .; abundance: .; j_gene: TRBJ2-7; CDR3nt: TGTGCCAGCAGCTCAGTCGTCGAGCAGTACTTC; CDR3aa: CASSSVVEQYF
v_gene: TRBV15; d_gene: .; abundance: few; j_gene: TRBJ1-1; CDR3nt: TGTGCCACCAGCCAACAGATGAACACTGAAGCTTTCTTT; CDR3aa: CATSQQMNTEAFF
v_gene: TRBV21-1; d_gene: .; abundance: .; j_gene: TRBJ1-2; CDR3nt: TGTGCCGGCAGCAAAGCGGCTGGGGGCGGCTACACCTTC; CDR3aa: CAGSKAAGGGYTF
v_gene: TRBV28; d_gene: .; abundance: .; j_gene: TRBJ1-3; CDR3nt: TGTGCCAGCAGACAGGGAATCCCTGGAAACACCATATATTTT; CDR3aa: CASRQGIPGNTIYF
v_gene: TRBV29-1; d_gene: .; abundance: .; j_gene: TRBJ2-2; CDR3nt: TGCAGCGTTGAACTGACAGGTTTGGGGGAGCTGTTTTTT; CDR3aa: CSVELTGLGELFF
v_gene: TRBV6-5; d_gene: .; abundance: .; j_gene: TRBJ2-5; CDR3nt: TGTGCCAGCACCCAGGGGGGGTCAAGTCGGACCCAGTACTTC; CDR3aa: CASTQGGSSRTQYF
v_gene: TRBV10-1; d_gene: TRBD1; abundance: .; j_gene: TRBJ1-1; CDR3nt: TGCGCCAGCAGCGACAGGGGGAACACTGAAGCTTTCTTT; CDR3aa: CASSDRGNTEAFF
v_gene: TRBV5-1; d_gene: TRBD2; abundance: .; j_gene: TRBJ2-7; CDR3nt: TGCGCCAGCAGCTTGGAGGGGGCGGGAGGGCCTGACGAGCAGTACTTC; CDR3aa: CASSLEGAGGPDEQYF
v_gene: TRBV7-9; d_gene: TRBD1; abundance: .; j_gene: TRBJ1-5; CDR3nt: TGTGCCAGCAGCCCACGGACAGGGGAGCAGCCCCAGCATTTT; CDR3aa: CASSPRTGEQPQHF
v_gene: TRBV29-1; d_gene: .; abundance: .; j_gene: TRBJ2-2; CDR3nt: TGCAGCTATCAGGGCGTAGCGAACACCGGGGAGCTGTTTTTT; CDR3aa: CSYQGVANTGELFF
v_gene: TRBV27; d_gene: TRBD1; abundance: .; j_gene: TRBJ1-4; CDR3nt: TGTGCCACCTTTGACAGGGTGTCTCAAAAACTGTTTTTT; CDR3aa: CATFDRVSQKLFF
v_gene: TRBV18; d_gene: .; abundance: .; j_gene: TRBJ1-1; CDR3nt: TGTGCCAGCTCACCAACACTGAACACTGAAGCTTTCTTT; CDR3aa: CASSPTLNTEAFF
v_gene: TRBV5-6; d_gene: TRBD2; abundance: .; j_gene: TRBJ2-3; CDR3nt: TGTGCCAGCAGCCCGGGGACGGGAGGGGCTTCAGATACGCAGTATTTT; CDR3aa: CASSPGTGGASDTQYF
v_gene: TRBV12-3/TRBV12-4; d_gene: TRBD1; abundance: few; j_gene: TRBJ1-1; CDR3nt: TGTGCCAGCTTTGAGCAGGGGGACACTGAAGCTTTCTTT; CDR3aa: CASFEQGDTEAFF
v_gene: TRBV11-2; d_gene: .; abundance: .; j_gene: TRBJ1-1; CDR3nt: TGTGCCAGCAGCTTTTTGACTGCCGTGAACACTGAAGCTTTCTTT; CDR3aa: CASSFLTAVNTEAFF
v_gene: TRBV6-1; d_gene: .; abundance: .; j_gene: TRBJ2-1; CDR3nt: TGTGCCAGCAGTGAATCCCCCCAGGGGCCCCTCAATGAGCAGTTCTTC; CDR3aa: CASSESPQGPLNEQFF
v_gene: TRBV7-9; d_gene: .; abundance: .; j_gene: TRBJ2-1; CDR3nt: TGTGCCAGCAGCTCCCTTTTTGGCGCGAGCTCCTACAATGAGCAGTTCTTC; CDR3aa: CASSSLFGASSYNEQFF
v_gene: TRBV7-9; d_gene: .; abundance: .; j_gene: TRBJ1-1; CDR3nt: TGTGCCAGCAGCACCCAGGGGCGGAACACTGAAGCTTTCTTT; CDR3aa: CASSTQGRNTEAFF
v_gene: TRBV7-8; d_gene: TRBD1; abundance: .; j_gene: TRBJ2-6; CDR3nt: TGTGCCAGCAGCTTGTTTCGACGGGACAGGGTCTCTGGGGCCAACGTCCTGACTTTC; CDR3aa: CASSLFRRDRVSGANVLTF
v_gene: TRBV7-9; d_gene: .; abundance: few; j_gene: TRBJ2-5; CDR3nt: TGTGCCAGCAGCTTAGACAGTGGAGCTCTCCAAGAGACCCAGTACTTC; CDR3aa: CASSLDSGALQETQYF
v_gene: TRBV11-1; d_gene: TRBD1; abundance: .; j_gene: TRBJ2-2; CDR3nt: TGTGCCAGCAGCTTGACCGGGACAGGGGGCGGCGGGGAGCTGTTTTTT; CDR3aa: CASSLTGTGGGGELFF
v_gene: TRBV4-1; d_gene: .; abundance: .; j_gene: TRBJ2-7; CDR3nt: TGCGCCAGCAGCCAAGAGGAGACGGGCCTCTCCTACGAGCAGTACTTC; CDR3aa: CASSQEETGLSYEQYF
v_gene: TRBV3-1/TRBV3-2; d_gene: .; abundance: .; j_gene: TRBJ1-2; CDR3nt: TGTGCCAGCAGCCAAGACGGAACGGACAGAGGGGGAAACTATGGCTACACCTTC; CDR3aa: CASSQDGTDRGGNYGYTF
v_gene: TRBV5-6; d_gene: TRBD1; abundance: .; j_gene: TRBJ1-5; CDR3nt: TGTGCCAGCAGCTTCGACAGGGGGCGACGGGGTCAGCCCCAGCATTTT; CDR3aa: CASSFDRGRRGQPQHF
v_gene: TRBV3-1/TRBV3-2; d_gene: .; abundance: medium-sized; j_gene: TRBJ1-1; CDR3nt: TGTGCCAGCAGCCAAGTCTCGGTGGGCTCTGAAGCTTTCTTT; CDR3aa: CASSQVSVGSEAFF
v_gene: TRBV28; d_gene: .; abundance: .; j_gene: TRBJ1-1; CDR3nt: TGTGCCAGCAGCCCCCCCGGGCAGGCGAACACTGAAGCTTTCTTT; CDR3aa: CASSPPGQANTEAFF
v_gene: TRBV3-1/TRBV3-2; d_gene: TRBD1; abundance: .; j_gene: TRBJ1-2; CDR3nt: TGTGCCAGCAGCCTCGGACAGGGACACTATGGCTACACCTTC; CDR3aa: CASSLGQGHYGYTF
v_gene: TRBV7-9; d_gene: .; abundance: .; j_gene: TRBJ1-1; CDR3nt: TGTGCCAGCAGCTTAGTAAGCACTGAAGCTTTCTTT; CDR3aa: CASSLVSTEAFF
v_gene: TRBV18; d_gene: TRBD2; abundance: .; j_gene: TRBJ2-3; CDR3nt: TGTGCCAGCTCGCAAGCGGGAGCAGTCGTTGATACGCAGTATTTT; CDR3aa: CASSQAGAVVDTQYF
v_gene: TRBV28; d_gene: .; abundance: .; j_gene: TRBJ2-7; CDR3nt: TGTGCCAGCAGTTTAGGGGCGTGGGAGCAGTACTTC; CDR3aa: CASSLGAWEQYF
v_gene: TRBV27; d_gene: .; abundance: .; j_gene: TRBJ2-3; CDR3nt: TGTGCCAGCAGTTTACTGGCAGCAGATACGCAGTATTTT; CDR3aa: CASSLLAADTQYF
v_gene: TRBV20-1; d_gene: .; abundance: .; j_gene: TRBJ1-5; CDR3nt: TGCAGTGCTAGTATTCCAGGGAATAGCAATCAGCCCCAGCATTTT; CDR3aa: CSASIPGNSNQPQHF
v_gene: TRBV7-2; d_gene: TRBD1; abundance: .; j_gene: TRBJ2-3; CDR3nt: TGTGCCAGCAGCTTTGGGACAGGGTCTGGAGATACGCAGTATTTT; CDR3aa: CASSFGTGSGDTQYF
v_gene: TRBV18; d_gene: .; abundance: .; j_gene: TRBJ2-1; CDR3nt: TGTGCCAGTGGGGGTAGCTCCTACAATGAGCAGTTCTTC; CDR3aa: CASGGSSYNEQFF
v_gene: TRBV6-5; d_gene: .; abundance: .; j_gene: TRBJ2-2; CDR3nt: TGTGCCAGCAGTTACTTGGGGGGAGCGAACACCGGGGAGCTGTTTTTT; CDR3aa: CASSYLGGANTGELFF
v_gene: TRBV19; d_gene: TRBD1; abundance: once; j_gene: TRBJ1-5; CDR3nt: TGTGCCAGTCGCAGGGGGATGGATAATCAGCCCCAGCATTTT; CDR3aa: CASRRGMDNQPQHF
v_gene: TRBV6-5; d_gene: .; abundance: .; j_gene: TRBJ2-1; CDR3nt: TGTGCCAGCAGTATTGAACGGGACAAAGAGCAGTTCTTC; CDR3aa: CASSIERDKEQFF
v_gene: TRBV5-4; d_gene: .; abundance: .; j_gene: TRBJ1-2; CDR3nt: TGTGCCAGCAGCTCCAATACATATGGCTACACCTTC; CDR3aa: CASSSNTYGYTF
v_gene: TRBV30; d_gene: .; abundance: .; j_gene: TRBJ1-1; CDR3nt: TGTGCCTGGAGTGCAACAAGCGGCGACACTGAAGCTTTCTTT; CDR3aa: CAWSATSGDTEAFF
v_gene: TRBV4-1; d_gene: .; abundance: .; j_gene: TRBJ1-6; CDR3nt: TGCGCCAGCAGCCAAGAGGCCTCGACAGTGGAGTCACCCCTCCACTTT; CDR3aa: CASSQEASTVESPLHF
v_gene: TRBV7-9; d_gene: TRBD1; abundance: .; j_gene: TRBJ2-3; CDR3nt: TGTGCCAGCAGCTACCGACAGGGCGGGACAGATACGCAGTATTTT; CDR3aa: CASSYRQGGTDTQYF
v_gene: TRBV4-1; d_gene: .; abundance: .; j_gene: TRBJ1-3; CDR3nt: TGCGCCAGCAGCCTGGAAGGAGACCTCTCTGGAAACACCATATATTTT; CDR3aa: CASSLEGDLSGNTIYF
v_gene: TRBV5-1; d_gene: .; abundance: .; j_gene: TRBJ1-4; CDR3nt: TGCGCCAGCAGCAAGGAAACAGGGTGGGCTAATGAAAAACTGTTTTTT; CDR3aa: CASSKETGWANEKLFF
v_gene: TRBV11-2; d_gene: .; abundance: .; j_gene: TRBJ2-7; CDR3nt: TGTGCCAGCAGCACCCGGGCCCCAGGTTATGAGGTTTCCTCGGGGGAGCAGTACTTC; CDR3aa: CASSTRAPGYEVSSGEQYF
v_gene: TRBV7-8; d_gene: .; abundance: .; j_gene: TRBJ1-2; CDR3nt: TGTGCCAGCAGCTATAGGGAGGGCGCGATCGCTAACTATGGCTACACCTTC; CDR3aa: CASSYREGAIANYGYTF
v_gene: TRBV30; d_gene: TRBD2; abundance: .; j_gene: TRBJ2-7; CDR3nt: TGTGCCTGGAAGAAGGGACTAGCGGGAGGATCCTCCTACGAGCAGTACTTC; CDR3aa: CAWKKGLAGGSSYEQYF